Below are 27 T cell receptor beta chains sequenced from a single sample in a study of T cell responses to AZD1222 COVID-19 vaccine. Measured with immunoSEQ multiplex PCR; TCRdb has only the in-frame clones, and not every one. This table has some 110,000 clones, 90% appearing once. Sequencing used peripheral blood, obtained 28 days after the second AZD1222 dose. The receptor set was obtained from an adult who received the AZD1222 COVID-19 vaccine.

The chain has TRBV7-9 and TRBJ2-1; 11 positions match TRBD2. The CDR3 length is 17 residues. With 1 base clipped from V and 4 bases from J, the junction kept 6 bases outside the gene matches. In germline, CDR1 is SEHNR, CDR2 FQNEAQ (reference sequence). In DNA form, the CDR3 reads TGTGCCAGCAGCTTAGTGGCTAGCGGGGGGTGGTACAATGAGCAGTTCTTC. Residues: CASSLVASGGWYNEQFF.

The chain uses TRBV13 and TRBJ1-2; TRBD1 matches at 8 bases. The CDR3 runs 14 residues. The junction had 1 base not matched to a gene; V was cut back by 4 bases and J by 0 bases. Germline CDR1 is PRHDT and CDR2 is FYEKMQ (reference sequence). The CDR3 here is CASSSDRANYGYTF. DNA of the CDR3: TGTGCCAGCAGCTCGGACAGGGCTAACTATGGCTACACCTTC.

Comment on this clone: Other DNA sequences in the sample encode the same CDR3. This rearrangement joins TRBV6-2 or TRBV6-3 to TRBJ1-5; 9 bases are a match to TRBD1. From germline, CDR1 is MNHEY and CDR2 SVGEGT. V shed 4 bases, J shed 4 bases, and the junction held 5 bases outside the gene matches. CDR3 length: 15 residues. CDR3 loop: CASSSATGGNQPQHF. CDR3 nucleotides: TGTGCCAGCAGTTCCGCGACAGGGGGAAATCAGCCCCAGCATTTT.

A single count supports this clone. The J gene is TRBJ2-3, the V gene TRBV4-3; 7 bases match TRBD1. With V trimmed by 0 bases and J by 13 bases, 7 bases remained unmatched. The CDR3 length is 13 residues. The germline gives CDR1 LGHNA, CDR2 YSLEER. In nucleotides, the CDR3 is TGCGCCAGCAGCCAAGATGGGACAGCACCGAAGTATTTT. It yields the protein CASSQDGTAPKYF.

This sequence joins TRBV10-3 and TRBJ2-5, with 7 bases identical to TRBD2. CDR3 length equals 13 residues. The V segment lost 8 bases and the J segment 7 bases; nucleotides outside the gene matches: 10. Per the germline V gene, CDR1 is ENHRY and CDR2 is SYGVKD. CDR3 residues: CAIGPGGGGTQYF. The CDR3 nucleotides read TGTGCCATCGGTCCGGGGGGTGGTGGGACCCAGTACTTC.

V usage is TRBV7-9 and J usage is TRBJ1-6, with 10 bases fitting TRBD1. The CDR3 is 13 residues long. Germline trimming cut 6 bases from V and 7 bases from J; bases unmatched to any gene: 0. Germline lookup yields CDR1 SEHNR and CDR2 FQNEAQ (reference sequence). In nucleotides, the CDR3 is TGTGCCAGCAGGGGACAGGGGAATTCACCCCTCCACTTT. Residues: CASRGQGNSPLHF. Full variable domain (missing parts from reference TRBV7-9 and TRBJ1-6): DTGVSQNPRHKITKRGQNVTFRCDPISEHNRLYWYRQTLGQGPEFLTYFQNEAQLEKSRLLSDRFSAERPKGSFSTLEIQRTEQGDSAMYLCASRGQGNSPLHFGNGTRLTVT.

This clone was picked up one time. The rearrangement links TRBV19 to TRBJ2-3; D is unresolved. Germline V gene lookup returns CDR1 LNHDA and CDR2 SQIVND (reference sequence). The CDR3 extends over 14 amino acids. Trimming removed 3 bases at V and 0 bases at J, with 7 bases between. In DNA, the CDR3 is TGTGCCAGTAGTATTCAAAGGAGCACAGATACGCAGTATTTT. It specifies CASSIQRSTDTQYF.

The chain is built from TRBV19 and TRBJ2-2, with D perhaps given as TRBD1 or TRBD2 (5 bases each). The germline V gene has CDR1 LNHDA and CDR2 SQIVND (reference sequence). Deletions cut 6 bases from V and 2 bases from J, with 13 bases between. This CDR3 is built from 15 residues. The CDR3 protein is CASRPGPSNTGELFF. DNA of the CDR3: TGTGCCAGTAGGCCGGGACCTTCAAACACCGGGGAGCTGTTTTTT.

The rearrangement joins TRBV5-6 to TRBJ2-7; the D gene is possibly TRBD2 (6 bases). Per the germline V gene, CDR1 is SGHDT and CDR2 is YYEEEE. This CDR3 is built from 14 residues. V dropped 6 bases and J dropped 3 bases, with 16 bases sitting between them. Here the CDR3 DNA reads TGTGCCAGCATGGGGAGGCGGGAACTCTACGAGCAGTACTTC. Translation: CASMGRRELYEQYF.

The chain joins TRBV4-3 to TRBJ1-2; D unresolved. The CDR3 is 13 residues long. The V gene's germline CDR1 is LGHNA and CDR2 YSLEER. The ends were cut back, 4 bases at V and 8 bases at J, with 14 bases in the middle. The CDR3 sequence is CASSLRTSEGYTF. The CDR3 bases are TGCGCCAGCAGCCTGAGAACTTCGGAGGGCTACACCTTC.

The rearrangement joins TRBV27 to TRBJ1-5, with D perhaps TRBD1 (6 bases). The CDR3 has 15 residues. Per germline, CDR1 MNHEY and CDR2 SMNVEV (reference sequence). Trimming cost V 6 bases and J 0 bases, with 12 bases left between them. The DNA for the CDR3 is TGTGCCAGCAGCACAGGGCCGGGTAGCAATCAGCCCCAGCATTTT. It encodes CASSTGPGSNQPQHF.

The chain uses TRBV11-3 and TRBJ2-2; D unclear. CDR1 and CDR2 (germline): SGHNT, YENEEA. The CDR3 sequence is 14 residues long. V was clipped by 5 bases and J by 0 bases, with 7 bases between them. The CDR3 spells CASSPRTNTGELFF. The CDR3 DNA reads as TGTGCCAGCAGCCCACGGACGAACACCGGGGAGCTGTTTTTT. Full variable domain (remainder filled in from reference TRBV11-3 and TRBJ2-2): EAGVVQSPRYKIIEKKQPVAFWCNPISGHNTLYWYLQNLGQGPELLIRYENEEAVDDSQLPKDRFSAERLKGVDSTLKIQPAELGDSAVYLCASSPRTNTGELFFGEGSRLTVL.

J is TRBJ1-5 and V is TRBV19, with TRBD1 identical over 10 bases. J gave up 7 bases and V 4 bases, and 13 bases lay outside the gene matches. Looked up from germline, CDR1 is LNHDA and CDR2 is SQIVND (reference sequence). The CDR3 has 17 amino acids. The CDR3 nucleotides are TGTGCCAGTAGTAGTTCCGGGACAGGGGTGGACGGGCAGCCCCAGCATTTT. Translating it yields CASSSSGTGVDGQPQHF.

This clone appeared a few times. The chain uses TRBV3-1 (or the pseudogene TRBV3-2) and TRBJ2-7, with D perhaps given as TRBD1 or TRBD2 (5 bases each). The germline V and J ends were trimmed by 1 base and 3 bases, with 10 bases remaining between them. The CDR3 runs 14 residues. Germline lookup yields CDR1 LGHDT and CDR2 YNNKEL (reference sequence). CDR3 sequence: CASSQGDGFYEQYF. For the CDR3, the DNA is TGTGCCAGCAGCCAAGGGGACGGATTCTACGAGCAGTACTTC.

The chain uses TRBV21-1 and TRBJ1-1. TRBV21-1 is a pseudogene. This CDR3 comprises 16 residues. The CDR3 loop reads CASSKEWSGRDTEAFF. Here the CDR3 DNA reads TGTGCCAGCAGCAAAGAGTGGTCGGGAAGGGACACTGAAGCTTTCTTT.

V and J are TRBV4-3 and TRBJ2-6, with 7 positions matching TRBD1. CDR3 size: 16 residues. The germline V gene encodes CDR1 LGHNA and CDR2 YSLEER. Trimming removed 0 bases from V and 13 bases from J; junction bases left unmatched: 12. The CDR3 loop reads CASSQDIDRAVRVLTF. CDR3 DNA sequence: TGCGCCAGCAGCCAAGATATCGACAGGGCTGTGCGGGTCCTGACTTTC.

The chain recombines TRBV5-1 with TRBJ1-2; TRBD1 matches 8 bases. CDR3 length equals 15 residues. After removal of 2 bases from V and 7 bases from J, the junction contained 10 bases not matched to a gene. Germline CDR1 reads SGHRS; CDR2 reads YFSETQ. The CDR3 bases are TGCGCCAGCAGCTTTAACGGACAGGGCCCATTTGGCTACACCTTC. Protein: CASSFNGQGPFGYTF.

V is TRBV29-1 and J is TRBJ1-2; D may be TRBD1 (5 bases). The CDR3 length is 15 residues. V lost 3 bases and J 6 bases, leaving 20 bases between the germline ends. Looked up from germline, CDR1 is SQVTM and CDR2 is ANQGSEA. CDR3 in DNA: TGCAGCGTTGATGAGGGAGCGGACATTCGGAATGGCTACACCTTC. Translation: CSVDEGADIRNGYTF.

This rearrangement joins TRBV7-2 to TRBJ2-5; TRBD2 matches at 8 bases. This CDR3 is built from 16 residues. The V segment lost 2 bases and the J segment 1 base; nucleotides outside the gene matches: 6. CDR1 and CDR2 (germline): SGHTA, FQGNSA. The CDR3 here is CASSLWRSGGQETQYF. The CDR3 nucleotides read TGTGCCAGCAGCTTATGGCGGAGCGGGGGCCAAGAGACCCAGTACTTC.

This chain connects TRBV4-3 to TRBJ1-4, with unresolved D. Germline V lookup: CDR1 LGHNA, CDR2 YSLEER. The CDR3 contains 13 residues. Trimming removed 8 bases at V and 6 bases at J, with 13 bases between. The CDR3 DNA reads as TGCGCCAGCGCACCGAACTATTATGAAAAACTGTTTTTT. It encodes CASAPNYYEKLFF.

The chain links TRBV28 to TRBJ1-2; D may be TRBD1 (6 bases). Per the germline V gene, CDR1 is MDHEN and CDR2 is SYDVKM. Deletions cut 7 bases from V and 8 bases from J, with 17 bases between. This CDR3 region has 13 residues. The CDR3 region has the DNA TGTGCCAGCATTGTCCCGGGACAATGGGGCTACACCTTC. This codes for CASIVPGQWGYTF.

On this clone itself: The conserved final phenylalanine or tryptophan is absent from the CDR3, which likely points to a read error. The DNA is left out, because the CDR3 cannot be placed on it with certainty; the CDR3 is given as TCRdb lists it. V gene TRBV19 combines with J gene TRBJ1-2. 9 amino acids form the CDR3, both terminal residues included. CDR1 and CDR2 (germline): LNHDA, SQIVND (reference sequence). CDR3 sequence: CASSILRGL.

The chain's CDR3 is CASSRDHSSYEQYF. The CDR3 DNA sequence: TGTGCCAGCAGCCGGGACCACAGCTCCTACGAGCAGTACTTC. V gene TRBV7-9 combines with J gene TRBJ2-7; perhaps D is TRBD1 or TRBD2 (5 bases each). Germline CDR1 SEHNR, CDR2 FQNEAQ (reference sequence). This CDR3 contains 14 residues. V lost 5 bases to trimming and J lost 0 bases, with 11 bases between them.

This clone was counted once. CDR3 in amino acids: CASSLRLKDTDTQYF. CDR3 nucleotide sequence: TGTGCCAGCAGCTTGCGGCTTAAGGATACAGATACGCAGTATTTT. This rearrangement joins TRBV7-9 to TRBJ2-3; D gene uncertain. CDR3 length equals 15 residues. V dropped 3 bases and J dropped 3 bases, with 13 bases sitting between them. Per germline, CDR1 SEHNR and CDR2 FQNEAQ (reference sequence). Filled out from reference TRBV7-9 and TRBJ2-3, the complete variable domain reads DTGVSQNPRHKITKRGQNVTFRCDPISEHNRLYWYRQTLGQGPEFLTYFQNEAQLEKSRLLSDRFSAERPKGSFSTLEIQRTEQGDSAMYLCASSLRLKDTDTQYFGPGTRLTVL.

The chain uses TRBV11-3 and TRBJ1-1; D is uncertain. The V gene's germline CDR1 is SGHNT and CDR2 YENEEA. This CDR3 has 15 residues. Trimming pared 5 bases from V and 7 bases from J, leaving 20 bases between. The CDR3 DNA reads TGTGCCAGCAGCCAAGGGTATCCTAATAGTTATGAAGCTTTCTTT. This codes for CASSQGYPNSYEAFF.

The rearrangement joins TRBV6-5 to TRBJ1-6; no clear D. V was pared by 7 bases and J by 3 bases, with 13 bases between. The CDR3 contains 15 residues. Germline V CDR1 and CDR2: MNHEY, SVGAGI. The CDR3 DNA reads TGTGCCAGCAAAGGCCCTCAGAACTATAATTCACCCCTCCACTTT. Amino acid sequence: CASKGPQNYNSPLHF.

The chain joins TRBV20-1 to TRBJ2-7; no reliable D call. V lost 6 bases, J lost 6 bases, and 12 bases lay in between. The CDR3 totals 11 residues. Germline lookup yields CDR1 DFQATT and CDR2 SNEGSKA (reference sequence). The CDR3 DNA sequence: TGCAGTGCGACAACCCCGGGCGAGCAGTACTTC. The encoded protein is CSATTPGEQYF.